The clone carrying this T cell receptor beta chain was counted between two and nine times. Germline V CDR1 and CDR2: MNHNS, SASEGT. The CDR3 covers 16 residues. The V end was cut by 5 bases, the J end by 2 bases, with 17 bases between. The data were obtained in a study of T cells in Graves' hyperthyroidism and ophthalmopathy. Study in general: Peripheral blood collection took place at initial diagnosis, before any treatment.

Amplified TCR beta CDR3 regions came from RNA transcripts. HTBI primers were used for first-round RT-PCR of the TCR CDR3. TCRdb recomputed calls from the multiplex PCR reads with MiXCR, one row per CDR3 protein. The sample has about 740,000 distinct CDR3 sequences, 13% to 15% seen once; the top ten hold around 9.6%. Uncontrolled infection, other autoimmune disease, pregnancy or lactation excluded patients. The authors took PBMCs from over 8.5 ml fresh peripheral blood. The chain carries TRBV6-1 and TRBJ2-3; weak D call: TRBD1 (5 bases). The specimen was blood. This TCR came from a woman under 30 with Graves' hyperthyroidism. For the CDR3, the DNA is TGTGCCAGCAGTACCCGTAGCAGGGCCTTCACAGATACGCAGTATTTT. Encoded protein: CASSTRSRAFTDTQYF.